This entry lists 14 T cell receptor beta chains sequenced from one sample in a study of cytomegalovirus exposure and HLA in healthy donors. It was with 60 Vbeta and 13 Jbeta primers that the PCR ran. Assay: immunoSEQ multiplex PCR; the TCRdb copy retains only in-frame clones and omits some. Of approximately 140,000 clones detected, about 82% appear once; the ten largest clones hold roughly 1.2%. The specimen sequenced was PBMCs. Receptor source: a boy younger than 18 in good health and CMV-seronegative.

V gene TRBV7-2 combines with J gene TRBJ2-3; unclear D gene. Trimming removed 3 bases at V and 0 bases at J, with 7 bases between. CDR1 is SGHTA and CDR2 is FQGNSA in the germline V gene. The CDR3 consists of 14 residues. The CDR3 protein is CASSFRSSTDTQYF. CDR3 sequence (DNA): TGTGCCAGCAGCTTCCGTTCTAGCACAGATACGCAGTATTTT.

The J gene is TRBJ2-2, the V gene TRBV29-1; 9 nucleotides line up with TRBD1. V lost 4 bases and J lost 5; bases outside the gene matches: 5. From germline, CDR1 is SQVTM and CDR2 ANQGSEA. The CDR3 loop spans 14 amino acids. The CDR3 spells CSVVGQGLTGELFF. The CDR3 coding sequence is TGCAGCGTTGTTGGACAGGGGTTAACCGGGGAGCTGTTTTTT.

V and J are TRBV4-3 and TRBJ1-5; D unclear. The germline V gene encodes CDR1 LGHNA and CDR2 YSLEER. This CDR3 has 14 residues. Trimming removed 0 bases at V and 15 bases at J, with 18 bases between. CDR3 loop: CASSQDLRGFIRHF. Written as DNA, the CDR3 is TGCGCCAGCAGCCAAGATTTGAGAGGGTTTATTCGGCATTTT.

V and J are TRBV5-4 and TRBJ2-7, with 10 nucleotides matching TRBD1. This CDR3 spans 14 amino acids. J gave up 5 bases and V 3 bases, and 5 bases lay outside the gene matches. Germline lookup yields CDR1 SGHNT and CDR2 YYREEE (reference sequence). CDR3 sequence reads: CASSSGQGTDEQYF. The CDR3, as DNA: TGTGCCAGCAGCTCGGGACAGGGGACCGACGAGCAGTACTTC.

With respect to this clone: Its ends do not fully match the called genes, so a read error is possible. V and J are TRBV27 and TRBJ2-1; 10 bases line up with TRBD2. Germline V CDR1 and CDR2: MNHEY, SMNVEV (reference sequence). This CDR3 is built from 15 residues. CDR3 nucleotide sequence: TGTGCCAGCAGGCGAGCGGGAGGGGTGAACAATGAGCAGCTCTTC. Its protein is CASRRAGGVNNEQLF.

DNA for the CDR3: TGTGCCAGCAGCCCTAGCGGTTCCTACGAGCAGTACTTC. Its translation is CASSPSGSYEQYF. The rearrangement joins TRBV7-8 to TRBJ2-7; 7 nucleotides agree with TRBD2. The CDR3 is 13 residues long. V dropped 5 bases and J dropped 1; count of bases not matched to a gene: 2. Germline V CDR1 and CDR2: SGHVS, FQNEAQ.

The chain is built from TRBV27 and TRBJ1-5, with D maybe TRBD1 (5 bases). V was trimmed by 8 bases and J by 2 bases, leaving 13 bases between them. Germline CDR1 is MNHEY and CDR2 is SMNVEV (reference sequence). The CDR3 consists of 14 residues. CDR3 nucleotide sequence: TGTGCCAGCGGTGCGGGGGTGGGCAATCAGCCCCAGCATTTT. Protein: CASGAGVGNQPQHF.

The chain employs TRBV7-8 and TRBJ2-7; tentative D call: TRBD1 (5 bases). In germline, CDR1 is SGHVS, CDR2 FQNEAQ. This CDR3 has 14 amino acids. The V end was cut by 1 base, the J end by 3 bases, with 10 bases between. The CDR3 DNA is TGTGCCAGCAGCTTAGAAGGGGATCGCTACGAGCAGTACTTC. It yields the protein CASSLEGDRYEQYF. The full variable domain, its missing parts supplied by reference TRBV7-8 and TRBJ2-7, is GAGVSQSPRYKVAKRGQDVALRCDPISGHVSLFWYQQALGQGPEFLTYFQNEAQLDKSGLPSDRFFAERPEGSVSTLKIQRTQQEDSAVYLCASSLEGDRYEQYFGPGTRLTVT.

This clone was detected only once. The chain uses TRBV9 and TRBJ2-1; D is ambiguous. Per the germline V gene, CDR1 is SGDLS and CDR2 is YYNGEE. This CDR3 is 12 amino acids long. V was trimmed by 0 bases and J by 13 bases, leaving 11 bases between them. CDR3: CASSVEAGPQFF. CDR3 DNA sequence: TGTGCCAGCAGCGTAGAGGCAGGCCCTCAGTTCTTC.

The chain couples TRBV25-1 to TRBJ2-1, with 13 bases lining up with TRBD2. This CDR3 is built from 16 residues. The germline gives CDR1 MGHDK, CDR2 SYGVNS. Here the CDR3 reads CATGTSGISSYNEQFF. The CDR3 DNA reads TGTGCTACCGGGACTAGCGGGATAAGTTCCTACAATGAGCAGTTCTTC.

The rearrangement joins TRBV2 to TRBJ2-2, with TRBD1 as a possible D gene (6 bases). Looked up from germline, CDR1 is SNHLY and CDR2 is FYNNEI. Trimming removed 10 bases from V and 6 bases from J, with 9 bases in between. The CDR3 has 11 residues. The CDR3 is CAINRAGELFF. The CDR3 coding sequence is TGTGCCATAAACAGGGCCGGGGAGCTGTTTTTT.

This clone was detected only a few times. V gene TRBV4-1 combines with J gene TRBJ1-2, with 9 bases lining up with TRBD1. CDR1 is MGHRA and CDR2 is YSYEKL in the germline V gene. The CDR3 is 15 residues long. With V trimmed by 1 base and J by 8 bases, 8 bases remained unmatched. The chain's CDR3 is CASSQARGQGYGYTF. CDR3 bases: TGCGCCAGCAGCCAAGCGCGGGGACAGGGTTACGGCTACACCTTC.

The chain has TRBV11-2 and TRBJ1-3, with D unclear. V lost 3 bases to trimming and J lost 0 bases, with 12 bases between them. The germline CDR1 and CDR2 sequences are SGHAT and FQNNGV. The CDR3 has 16 residues. CDR3 sequence reads: CASSLRVRDSGNTIYF. The CDR3 bases are TGTGCCAGCAGCTTGAGGGTCCGAGACTCTGGAAACACCATATATTTT.

This rearrangement joins TRBV6-5 to TRBJ2-5; TRBD2 aligns across 7 bases. The J call could be wrong; TRBJ2-7 is a better fit for the DNA end. The CDR3 totals 14 residues. Per the germline V gene, CDR1 is MNHEY and CDR2 is SVGAGI. The CDR3, as DNA: TGTGCCAGCAGTTACTCGCGGGGGTCCTACGAGCAGTACTTC. Protein product: CASSYSRGSYEQYF.